The rows below give T cell receptor beta chains drawn from one sample of a study of shared clonotypes between healthy human individuals. Produced via immunoSEQ multiplex PCR; TCRdb's table is partial and in-frame only. This sample yields 1,100,000 or so clones, of which 75% to 85% are seen a single time; 0.4% to 0.55% belongs to the top ten. Sequencing was carried out using memory CD4+ T cells from PBMCs. The receptors shown here come from a man younger than 35 in good health. Some clones in this sample may be carry-over from other donors' samples. CDR3s include the opening cysteine and the closing phenylalanine or tryptophan. Fields, in order: clone size, D gene, V gene, J gene, CDR3 DNA, CDR3 protein. A D gene is named only where the DNA matches it firmly. Expanded clones are given a class, and other clones once, few, many or no size at all.

many,TRBD2,TRBV9,TRBJ2-1,TGTGCCAGCAGGCCGCCGGGACTAGCGGGAGGTGTGAATGAGCAGTTCTTC,CASRPPGLAGGVNEQFF
few,.,TRBV5-1,TRBJ1-2,TGCGCCAGCAGCTCCTCACAGGGTATAACTTTTGGCTACACCTTC,CASSSSQGITFGYTF
.,.,TRBV27,TRBJ1-2,TGTGCCAGCGGCCGGGGACCCAATGGCTACACCTTC,CASGRGPNGYTF
.,.,TRBV6-1,TRBJ2-1,TGTGCCAAAACTCTCAAGGGTGAGCAGTTCTTC,CAKTLKGEQFF
.,.,TRBV2,TRBJ2-6,TGTGCCAGCAGTGAAGCCCCAGAGGGGTCCGGGGCCAACGTCCTGACTTTC,CASSEAPEGSGANVLTF
once,TRBD1,TRBV2,TRBJ1-1,TGTGCCAGCAGTGCGGGACAGTCCGTTGGCACTGAAGCTTTCTTT,CASSAGQSVGTEAFF
.,.,TRBV10-3,TRBJ2-3,TGTGCCATCAGGCGGGGTCCTAGCACAGATACGCAGTATTTT,CAIRRGPSTDTQYF
.,TRBD2,TRBV13,TRBJ2-1,TGTGCCAGCAGCTCAAGCGGGAGCCAGGATGAGCAGTTCTTC,CASSSSGSQDEQFF
.,.,TRBV5-4,TRBJ2-5,TGTGCCAGCAGCTTGGGGGGCAAAGCAACTCAAGAGACCCAGTACTTC,CASSLGGKATQETQYF
.,.,TRBV21-1,TRBJ2-1,TGTGCCAGCAGCCAAACATTCAATGAGCAGTTCTTC,CASSQTFNEQFF
few,.,TRBV9,TRBJ2-7,TGTGCCAGCAGCCCCGGGACGATGCAGTACTTC,CASSPGTMQYF
.,TRBD2,TRBV7-2,TRBJ2-7,TGTGCCAGCAGCAGCACTAGCGCAGCCTACGAGCAGTACTTC,CASSSTSAAYEQYF
.,TRBD1,TRBV7-2,TRBJ1-1,TGTGCCAGCAGCGCTCGGCCGGGACAGGGAAAAACTGAAGCTTTCTTT,CASSARPGQGKTEAFF
.,.,TRBV11-2,TRBJ2-1,TGTGCCAGCAGCTTGGGGACAAGTAACAATGAGCAGTTCTTC,CASSLGTSNNEQFF
.,TRBD1,TRBV5-6,TRBJ1-2,TGTGCCAGCAGCACTTACTTTCGGACAGGAAATGGCTACACCTTC,CASSTYFRTGNGYTF
few,.,TRBV29-1,TRBJ1-2,TGCAGCGTTGGAGACAGCGTCTATGGCTACACCTTC,CSVGDSVYGYTF
.,.,TRBV7-9,TRBJ2-3,TGTGCCAGCAGCTCCAAACTAGCAGGGCTAGATACGCAGTATTTT,CASSSKLAGLDTQYF
few,.,TRBV18,TRBJ1-1,TGTGCCAGCTCACGAGGGGTGACTGAAGCTTTCTTT,CASSRGVTEAFF
few,.,TRBV15,TRBJ2-5,TGTGCCACCAGCAGAGTTTCAGGGCGGCAAGAGACCCAGTACTTC,CATSRVSGRQETQYF